The sample holds many counts of the clone carrying this T cell receptor beta chain. Its target is not known. As processed by the authors: Clinicopathological groups of papillary thyroid cancer showed CDR3 differences that were used to build a distant-metastasis classifier. TCRdb re-called the PCR reads with MiXCR. The V and J calls come from TCRdb's annotation, not from the publication. The sample yields over 25,000 clones, approximately 15% seen once. The entire patient cohort was treatment-naive prior to thyroid surgery. These data come from a study of metastatic and nonmetastatic thyroid tumors. Background on the study: Repertoire comparison spanned blood and tumor or nodule tissue of malignant and benign thyroid patients.

Study-level points and caveats: Relative to benign nodules, malignant thyroid tumors were reportedly characterized by significantly elevated TCR beta diversity in blood and tumor.

The clonotype was recovered from a female donor with papillary thyroid cancer or a benign thyroid nodule (not recorded which). Some clones in this sample may be carry-over from other donors' samples. Sequenced input: blood.

The CDR3 DNA reads TGTGCCTCAGAAAATTACAATGAGCAGTTCTTC. The encoded protein is CASENYNEQFF. The rearrangement uses TRBV30 and TRBJ2-1; D is ambiguous. Germline CDR1 is GTSNPN and CDR2 is SVGIG (reference sequence). CDR3 length: 11 amino acids. The V gene lost 7 bases and the J gene lost 4 bases, with 8 bases spanning the gap.